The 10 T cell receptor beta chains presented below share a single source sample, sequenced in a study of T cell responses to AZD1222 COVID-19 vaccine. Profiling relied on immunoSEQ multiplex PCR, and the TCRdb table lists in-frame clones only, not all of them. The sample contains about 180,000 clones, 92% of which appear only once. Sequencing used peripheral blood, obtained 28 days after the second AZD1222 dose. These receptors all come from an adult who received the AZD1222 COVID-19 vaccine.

CDR3: CASSVVIGSYNEQFF. The DNA for the CDR3 is TGTGCCAGCAGCGTAGTCATAGGCTCCTACAATGAGCAGTTCTTC. The rearrangement joins TRBV9 to TRBJ2-1; D ambiguous. The germline V gene encodes CDR1 SGDLS and CDR2 YYNGEE. Trimming cost V 0 bases and J 0 bases, with 7 bases left between them. The CDR3 extends over 15 amino acids.

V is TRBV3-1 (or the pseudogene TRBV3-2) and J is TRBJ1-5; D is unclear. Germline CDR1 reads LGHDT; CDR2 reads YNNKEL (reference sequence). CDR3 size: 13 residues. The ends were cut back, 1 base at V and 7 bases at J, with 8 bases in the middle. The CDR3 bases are TGTGCCAGCAGCCAAGGGGGAGGGCAGCCCCAGCATTTT. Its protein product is CASSQGGGQPQHF.

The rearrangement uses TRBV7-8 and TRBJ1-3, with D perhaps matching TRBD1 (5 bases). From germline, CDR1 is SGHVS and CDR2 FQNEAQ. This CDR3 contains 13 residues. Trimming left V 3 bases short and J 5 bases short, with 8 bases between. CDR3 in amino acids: CASSLGVRNTIYF. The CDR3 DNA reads TGTGCCAGCAGCTTGGGGGTCAGAAACACCATATATTTT.

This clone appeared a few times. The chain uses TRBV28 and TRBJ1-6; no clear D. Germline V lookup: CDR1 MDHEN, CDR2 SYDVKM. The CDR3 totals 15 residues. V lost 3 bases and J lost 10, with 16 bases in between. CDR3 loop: CASSLPQTIGSPLHF. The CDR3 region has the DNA TGTGCCAGCAGTTTGCCACAGACTATTGGGTCACCCCTCCACTTT.

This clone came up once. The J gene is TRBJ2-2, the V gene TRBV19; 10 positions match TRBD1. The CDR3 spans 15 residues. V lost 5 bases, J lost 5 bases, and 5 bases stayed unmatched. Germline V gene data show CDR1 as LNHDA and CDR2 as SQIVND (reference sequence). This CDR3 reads CASSDRGLATGELFF. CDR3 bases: TGTGCCAGTAGTGACAGGGGGCTGGCTACCGGGGAGCTGTTTTTT.

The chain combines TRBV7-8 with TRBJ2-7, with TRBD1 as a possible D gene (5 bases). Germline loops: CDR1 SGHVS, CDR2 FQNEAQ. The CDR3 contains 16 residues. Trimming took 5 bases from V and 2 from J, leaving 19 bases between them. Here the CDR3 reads CASSPRPFETAYEQYF. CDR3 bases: TGTGCCAGCAGCCCCCGACCTTTCGAGACAGCCTACGAGCAGTACTTC. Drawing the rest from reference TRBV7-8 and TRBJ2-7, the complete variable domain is GAGVSQSPRYKVAKRGQDVALRCDPISGHVSLFWYQQALGQGPEFLTYFQNEAQLDKSGLPSDRFFAERPEGSVSTLKIQRTQQEDSAVYLCASSPRPFETAYEQYFGPGTRLTVT.

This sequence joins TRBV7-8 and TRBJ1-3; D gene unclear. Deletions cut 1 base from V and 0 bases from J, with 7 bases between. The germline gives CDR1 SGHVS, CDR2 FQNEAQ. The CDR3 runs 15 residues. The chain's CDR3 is CASSLGGVSGNTIYF. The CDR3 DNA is TGTGCCAGCAGCTTAGGTGGGGTCTCTGGAAACACCATATATTTT.

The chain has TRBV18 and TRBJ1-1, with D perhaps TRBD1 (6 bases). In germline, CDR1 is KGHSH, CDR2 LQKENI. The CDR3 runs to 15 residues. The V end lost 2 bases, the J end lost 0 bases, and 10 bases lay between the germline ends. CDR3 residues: CASSPMDSLNTEAFF. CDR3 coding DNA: TGTGCCAGCTCACCAATGGACAGCTTGAACACTGAAGCTTTCTTT.

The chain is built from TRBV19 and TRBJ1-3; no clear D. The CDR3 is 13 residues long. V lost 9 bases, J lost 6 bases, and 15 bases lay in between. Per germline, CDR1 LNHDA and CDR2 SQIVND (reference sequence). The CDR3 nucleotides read TGTGCCAGATTGAGGGTGAGGGCAAACACCATATATTTT. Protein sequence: CARLRVRANTIYF.

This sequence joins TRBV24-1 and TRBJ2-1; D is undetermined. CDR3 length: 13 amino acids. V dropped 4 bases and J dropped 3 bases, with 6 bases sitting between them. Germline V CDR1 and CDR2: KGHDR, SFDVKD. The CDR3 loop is CATSETVYNEQFF. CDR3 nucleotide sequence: TGTGCCACCAGTGAAACAGTCTACAATGAGCAGTTCTTC.